Each of the 21 T cell receptor beta chains below was sequenced from the same sample in a study of T cell responses to AZD1222 COVID-19 vaccine. Libraries were prepared by immunoSEQ multiplex PCR; TCRdb keeps only in-frame clonotypes and omits some of them. The sample has 200,000 to 250,000 clones; about 92% are singletons. The sample in question was peripheral blood, obtained on day 0 of MenACWY control vaccination. These receptors were taken from an adult in good health.

The gene calls are TRBV28 and TRBJ1-1; D is possibly TRBD1 (5 bases). Per germline, CDR1 MDHEN and CDR2 SYDVKM. Trimming removed 2 bases at V and 4 bases at J, with 11 bases between. The CDR3 contains 14 residues. The CDR3, as DNA: TGTGCCAGCAGTTTAGGGGGGGTGGGCACTGAAGCTTTCTTT. Translating it yields CASSLGGVGTEAFF.

The chain is built from TRBV7-8 and TRBJ1-5; possible D gene TRBD1, 5 bases. The CDR3 loop spans 13 amino acids. Trimming took off 7 bases at V and 4 bases at J, with 11 bases between the two ends. Germline V gives CDR1 SGHVS, CDR2 FQNEAQ. The CDR3 DNA reads TGTGCCAGCACCGAGACAGCTAATCAGCCCCAGCATTTT. Protein sequence: CASTETANQPQHF.

The chain couples TRBV7-9 to TRBJ2-5, with 12 bases matching TRBD1. Germline V gene lookup returns CDR1 SEHNR and CDR2 FQNEAQ (reference sequence). The CDR3 totals 17 residues. V trimming: 5 bases; J trimming: 4 bases; junction bases outside the gene matches: 11. DNA of the CDR3: TGTGCCAGCAGCCGTCCCGGGACAGGGGGCATTGGAGAGACCCAGTACTTC. Protein sequence: CASSRPGTGGIGETQYF.

The V gene is TRBV6-2 or TRBV6-3, the J gene TRBJ1-3; D is undetermined. V was pared by 4 bases and J by 3 bases, with 13 bases between. The germline CDR1 and CDR2 sequences are MNHEY and SVGEGT. CDR3 size: 15 residues. CDR3 sequence: CASSSSRPIGNTIYF. Written as DNA, the CDR3 is TGTGCCAGCAGTTCCTCCCGCCCGATTGGAAACACCATATATTTT.

The chain couples TRBV29-1 to TRBJ2-2; D is undetermined. Germline CDR1 reads SQVTM; CDR2 reads ANQGSEA. The CDR3 is made up of 14 amino acids. Trimming shortened V by 3 bases and J by 4 bases, and 12 bases separated the two germline ends. The CDR3 loop reads CSVDGVLSTGELFF. DNA for the CDR3: TGCAGCGTTGACGGCGTCCTCTCCACCGGGGAGCTGTTTTTT.

J is TRBJ2-1 and V is TRBV6-5; 8 bases are shared with TRBD2. This CDR3 region has 16 residues. The V and J ends lost 4 bases and 8 bases, in that order; junction bases with no gene match: 13. Germline-derived CDR1 and CDR2 are MNHEY and SVGAGI. The CDR3 DNA sequence: TGTGCCAGCAGTTTTTCCGGGACTAGGGCGTTATATGAGCAGTTCTTC. It encodes CASSFSGTRALYEQFF.

The chain couples TRBV19 to TRBJ2-7; 7 bases line up with TRBD1. The CDR3 runs 14 residues. CDR1 and CDR2 from the germline V gene are LNHDA and SQIVND (reference sequence). Germline trimming cut 4 bases from V and 2 bases from J; bases unmatched to any gene: 5. CDR3 residues: CASSKRDRPYEQYF. CDR3 coding DNA: TGTGCCAGTAGTAAGAGGGACAGACCCTACGAGCAGTACTTC. Filled out from reference TRBV19 and TRBJ2-7, the complete variable domain reads DGGITQSPKYLFRKEGQNVTLSCEQNLNHDAMYWYRQDPGQGLRLIYYSQIVNDFQKGDIAEGYSVSREKKESFPLTVTSAQKNPTAFYLCASSKRDRPYEQYFGPGTRLTVT.

The chain recombines TRBV7-9 with TRBJ1-1, with D perhaps TRBD1 (6 bases). Trimming pared 4 bases from V and 1 base from J, leaving 10 bases between. Germline V gene data show CDR1 as SEHNR and CDR2 as FQNEAQ (reference sequence). CDR3 size: 14 residues. The CDR3 region has the DNA TGTGCCAGCAGCTCAGGGGTCCCGAACACTGAAGCTTTCTTT. This codes for CASSSGVPNTEAFF.

The genes are TRBV6-6 and TRBJ2-3; D is ambiguous. The CDR3 extends over 16 amino acids. Trimming took 2 bases from V and 3 from J, leaving 15 bases between them. Germline V lookup: CDR1 MNHNY, CDR2 SVGAGI (reference sequence). The CDR3 sequence: CASSYPTPGATDTQYF. In DNA, the CDR3 is TGTGCCAGCAGTTACCCGACCCCCGGCGCGACAGATACGCAGTATTTT.

The chain links TRBV29-1 to TRBJ1-1; D gene ambiguous. The CDR3 loop spans 14 amino acids. Germline CDR1 is SQVTM and CDR2 is ANQGSEA. V shed 4 bases and J shed 1 base, with 13 bases lying between them. In DNA form, the CDR3 reads TGCAGCGTTGGGGCGGGCCAAAGGAACACTGAAGCTTTCTTT. Its translation: CSVGAGQRNTEAFF.

The rearrangement joins TRBV2 to TRBJ2-7, with D possibly matching TRBD1 (6 bases). The CDR3 is 13 residues long. Trimming removed 5 bases at V and 3 bases at J, with 11 bases between. CDR1 SNHLY and CDR2 FYNNEI come from the germline V gene. As DNA, the CDR3 is TGTGCCAGCAGTCGACAGGCCGTCTACGAGCAGTACTTC. Residues: CASSRQAVYEQYF.

The chain links TRBV28 to TRBJ1-4; possibly TRBD1 for D (6 bases). V was shortened by 2 bases and J by 7 bases, with 20 bases between the two germline ends. This CDR3 is built from 17 residues. Germline loops: CDR1 MDHEN, CDR2 SYDVKM. The CDR3 region is CASSLQTGWGSSEKLFF. The CDR3 nucleotides read TGTGCCAGCAGTTTACAAACAGGGTGGGGGTCTAGTGAAAAACTGTTTTTT. Full variable domain (rest looked up from reference TRBV28 and TRBJ1-4): DVKVTQSSRYLVKRTGEKVFLECVQDMDHENMFWYRQDPGLGLRLIYFSYDVKMKEKGDIPEGYSVSREKKERFSLILESASTNQTSMYLCASSLQTGWGSSEKLFFGSGTQLSVL.

The rearrangement uses TRBV5-5 and TRBJ1-1; TRBD1 is a possible D gene (6 bases). Germline CDR1 and CDR2: SGHKS and YYEKEE (reference sequence). V shed 4 bases and J shed 6 bases, with 10 bases lying between them. The CDR3 spans 12 residues. The CDR3 protein is CASSKQGSEAFF. CDR3 bases: TGTGCCAGCAGCAAACAGGGCTCTGAAGCTTTCTTT.

The V and J genes are TRBV4-3 and TRBJ1-1; no reliable D call. The CDR3 is made up of 13 amino acids. Germline-derived CDR1 and CDR2 are LGHNA and YSLEER. V was cut by 1 base and J by 4 bases, with 7 bases left in between. The CDR3 protein is CASSQVSGTEAFF. The CDR3 nucleotides are TGCGCCAGCAGCCAAGTATCCGGCACTGAAGCTTTCTTT.

This clone occurred a few times. The chain combines TRBV5-1 with TRBJ1-2; 12 bases map to TRBD1. This CDR3 is 17 amino acids long. V lost 5 bases to trimming and J lost 5 bases; unmatched junction nucleotides: 13. CDR1 and CDR2 from the germline V gene are SGHRS and YFSETQ. CDR3 coding DNA: TGCGCCAGCAGATCCGGGACAGGGGGCGCTCAGGGATATGGCTACACCTTC. Its translation is CASRSGTGGAQGYGYTF.

The chain combines TRBV2 with TRBJ1-5; 8 bases line up with TRBD1. J was trimmed by 8 bases and V by 6 bases; bases with no gene match: 12. The germline V gene has CDR1 SNHLY and CDR2 FYNNEI. CDR3 size: 15 residues. This CDR3 is CASRRNTGGNEPQHF. The CDR3 nucleotides are TGTGCCAGCAGGAGAAATACAGGGGGTAATGAGCCCCAGCATTTT. Looking up the rest from reference TRBV2 and TRBJ1-5 gives the full variable domain: EPEVTQTPSHQVTQMGQEVILRCVPISNHLYFYWYRQILGQKVEFLVSFYNNEISEKSEIFDDQFSVERPDGSNFTLKIRSTKLEDSAMYFCASRRNTGGNEPQHFGDGTRLSIL.

This sequence joins TRBV4-2 and TRBJ1-5; D is perhaps TRBD1 (6 bases). This CDR3 contains 18 residues. The V gene's germline CDR1 is LGHNA and CDR2 YNFKEQ. The V gene lost 1 base and the J gene lost 2 bases, with 18 bases spanning the gap. The chain's CDR3 is CASSQVSQGTGGNQPQHF. In DNA, the CDR3 is TGTGCCAGCAGCCAAGTGTCACAGGGCACTGGCGGCAATCAGCCCCAGCATTTT.

The chain joins TRBV30 to TRBJ1-1; D gene uncertain. The ends were cut back, 4 bases at V and 1 base at J, with 10 bases in the middle. Germline CDR1 is GTSNPN and CDR2 is SVGIG (reference sequence). CDR3 length equals 13 residues. CDR3: CAWNRWGNTEAFF. As DNA, the CDR3 is TGTGCCTGGAATAGGTGGGGGAACACTGAAGCTTTCTTT.

This chain joins TRBV7-8 and TRBJ1-2, with D unclear. Trimming took 0 bases from V and 6 from J, leaving 8 bases between them. Germline V gene sequence: CDR1 SGHVS, CDR2 FQNEAQ. The CDR3 length is 13 residues. DNA of the CDR3: TGTGCCAGCAGCTTAGCGCATGTTGATGGCTACACCTTC. This codes for CASSLAHVDGYTF.

The V call is TRBV3-1 (or the pseudogene TRBV3-2), the J call TRBJ1-1; D not resolved. Trimming removed 1 base at V and 1 base at J, with 7 bases between. The CDR3 is 14 residues long. Per the germline V gene, CDR1 is LGHDT and CDR2 is YNNKEL (reference sequence). The CDR3 nucleotides are TGTGCCAGCAGCCAAGTTAGAGGGAACACTGAAGCTTTCTTT. Amino acid sequence: CASSQVRGNTEAFF.

V and J are TRBV2 and TRBJ1-2; a possible D gene is TRBD1 (5 bases). The germline CDR1 and CDR2 sequences are SNHLY and FYNNEI. The CDR3 consists of 13 residues. The V and J ends lost 5 bases and 10 bases respectively, with 17 bases between them. Here the CDR3 DNA reads TGTGCCAGCAGTCCAGACAGCCGCCTATCCTACACCTTC. It yields the protein CASSPDSRLSYTF.